This T cell receptor beta chain was sequenced during a study of spatial heterogeneity in lung cancer. At the level of the study: The follow-up PBMC samples were sequenced whenever they were available. The median time to follow-up was approximately 2 years after resection. An average of more than ten raw reads was observed per unique TCR and UMI combination. Overall study results and limits: TCRs found ubiquitously expanded in tumor appeared in blood more at resection than at follow-up.

Germline CDR1 reads DFQATT; CDR2 reads SNEGSKA (reference sequence). CDR3 length: 14 amino acids. The V and J ends lost 6 bases and 5 bases, in that order; junction bases with no gene match: 7. Unique molecular identifiers tagged every individual TCR cDNA molecule. Each CDR3 protein is one row after TCRdb ran MiXCR on the 5' RACE reads. The sample consists of around 110,000 distinct CDR3 sequences, over 9% of them appearing once. Regarding time point: blood at routine non-recurrence follow-up after resection. Unsorted whole RNA from tumor, nontumor lung or frozen PBMC underwent sequencing. With respect to this clonotype: Antigen specificity is unknown.

V usage is TRBV20-1 and J usage is TRBJ2-1, with 10 bases identical to TRBD2. The TCR comes from a male donor with early-stage non-small cell lung cancer. The sample consisted of PBMCs, taken at follow-up. The CDR3 reads CSANPSGGNNEQFF. Written as DNA, the CDR3 is TGCAGTGCAAACCCTAGCGGGGGAAACAATGAGCAGTTCTTC.